Sequencing of this TCR beta chain was carried out in a study of Ad26.COV2.S vaccination and SARS-CoV-2 variants. The wider study: Once or twice, 56 days apart, Ad26.COV2.S was delivered intramuscularly. Notes on the study in general: Vaccine recipients posted higher spike-specific TCR breadth than their placebo counterparts.

Assay used: immunoSEQ multiplex PCR; TCRdb lists only in-frame clones, some missing. The sample carries about 350,000 clones, about 88% recorded once. To note about this clone: Antigen specificity is unknown.

The treatment: some 20 received Ad26.COV2.S at low or high dose, single or two shots; roughly five received placebo; per-sample allocation not given. Sampling took place 63 days after the first vaccine or placebo injection. It was Wuhan-strain SARS-CoV-2 spike that the Ad26 vaccine vector expressed. The germline V gene has CDR1 SGHKS and CDR2 YYEKEE (reference sequence). Trimming stripped 5 bases from V and 0 bases from J, with 14 bases between. The length of the CDR3 is 16 residues. The chain employs TRBV5-5 and TRBJ1-4, with D unresolved. The origin of this receptor is a person between 18 and 65 years old who received the Ad26.COV2.S COVID-19 vaccine or a placebo. The starting material was peripheral blood, obtained in a trial of Ad26.COV2.S vaccine versus placebo. CDR3 sequence (DNA): TGTGCCAGCAGTCTGGAGGCTGCCACAACTAATGAAAAACTGTTTTTT. This encodes CASSLEAATTNEKLFF.